The rows below give T cell receptor beta chains drawn from one sample of a study of Ad26.COV2.S vaccination and SARS-CoV-2 variants. Profiling relied on immunoSEQ multiplex PCR, and the TCRdb table lists in-frame clones only, not all of them. This table holds some 460,000 clones, about nine tenths found once. The source was peripheral blood, collected in a trial of Ad26.COV2.S vaccine versus placebo. These receptors were taken from a person aged 18-65 years who received the Ad26.COV2.S COVID-19 vaccine or a placebo. Both conserved end residues are part of each CDR3. A D gene is named only where the DNA matches it firmly. Some rows mark clone size as missing; the rest say once, few, many or name a class of expanded clone.

abundance	d_gene	j_gene	v_gene	CDR3aa	CDR3nt
NA	NA	TRBJ2-2	TRBV14	CASNQGVFTGELFF	TGTGCCAGCAATCAGGGTGTATTCACCGGGGAGCTGTTTTTT
NA	NA	TRBJ2-7	TRBV2	CASRDYEQYF	TGTGCCAGCAGGGACTACGAGCAGTACTTC
NA	NA	TRBJ2-7	TRBV27	CASSFRTDSGYPYEQYF	TGTGCCAGCAGTTTTCGGACCGATAGCGGTTACCCCTACGAGCAGTACTTC
NA	NA	TRBJ1-3	TRBV9	CASSEGRLSGNTIYF	TGTGCCAGCAGCGAGGGACGGCTCTCTGGAAACACCATATATTTT
NA	TRBD1	TRBJ1-2	TRBV18	CASSPQGADYGYTF	TGTGCCAGCTCCCCACAGGGGGCTGACTATGGCTACACCTTC
NA	TRBD2	TRBJ2-3	TRBV5-8	CASSVRTSGNPQYF	TGTGCCAGCAGCGTACGGACTAGCGGTAATCCGCAGTATTTT
NA	TRBD2	TRBJ2-7	TRBV30	CAWGGEISYEQYF	TGTGCCTGGGGGGGGGAGATCTCCTACGAGCAGTACTTC
once	TRBD2	TRBJ2-3	TRBV9	CASSMASGSSDTQYF	TGTGCCAGCAGTATGGCTAGCGGGAGCTCGGATACGCAGTATTTT
NA	NA	TRBJ1-4	TRBV3-1/TRBV3-2	CASSVQGSEKLFF	TGTGCCAGCAGCGTCCAGGGTTCTGAAAAACTGTTTTTT
NA	NA	TRBJ1-5	TRBV19	CASSLDSNSNQPQHF	TGTGCCAGTAGTTTGGACAGCAATAGCAATCAGCCCCAGCATTTT
once	NA	TRBJ2-7	TRBV3-1/TRBV3-2	CASSRDSHYEQYF	TGTGCCAGCAGCCGGGACTCGCACTACGAGCAGTACTTC
once	NA	TRBJ2-7	TRBV7-6	CASSLEASRGRAEQYF	TGTGCCAGCAGCTTAGAGGCCAGTAGGGGGAGGGCCGAGCAGTACTTC
NA	NA	TRBJ1-3	TRBV6-1	CASSEFRGGAGNTIYF	TGTGCCAGCAGTGAGTTTCGTGGGGGCGCTGGAAACACCATATATTTT
NA	NA	TRBJ1-4	TRBV7-8	CASSPWSDISEKLFF	TGTGCCAGCAGTCCATGGTCGGACATATCTGAAAAACTGTTTTTT
NA	TRBD1	TRBJ1-2	TRBV7-9	CASSPITGEDGYTF	TGTGCCAGCAGCCCAATCACAGGGGAGGATGGCTACACCTTC
NA	TRBD2	TRBJ2-1	TRBV6-5	CASSLAGSSYNEQFF	TGTGCCAGCAGTCTAGCGGGGAGCTCCTACAATGAGCAGTTCTTC
NA	NA	TRBJ2-5	TRBV7-7	CASSFGSRQTQYF	TGTGCTAGCAGCTTCGGTTCACGCCAGACCCAGTACTTC
NA	NA	TRBJ1-2	TRBV4-2	CASSQREDYGYTF	TGTGCCAGCAGCCAACGTGAGGACTATGGCTACACCTTC
NA	NA	TRBJ2-3	TRBV19	CASSHPLRERTQYF	TGTGCCAGTAGTCACCCCCTCCGGGAGCGTACGCAGTATTTT
NA	NA	TRBJ2-1	TRBV9	CASSVGGRGSYNEQFF	TGTGCCAGCAGCGTAGGTGGGAGGGGGTCCTACAATGAGCAGTTCTTC
NA	NA	TRBJ2-7	TRBV6-6	CASSYSTGDERYF	TGTGCCAGCAGTTACTCGACAGGCGACGAGCGGTACTTC
NA	NA	TRBJ2-1	TRBV29-1	CSVRSRTVYNEQFF	TGCAGCGTTCGATCCAGGACAGTTTACAATGAGCAGTTCTTC
NA	NA	TRBJ2-7	TRBV7-7	CASSLGLAYEQYF	TGTGCTAGCAGCTTAGGACTGGCCTACGAGCAGTACTTC
NA	NA	TRBJ1-2	TRBV9	CASSVVEGYYGYTF	TGTGCCAGCAGCGTAGTGGAGGGCTACTATGGCTACACCTTC
few	NA	TRBJ1-2	TRBV7-9	CASSPDFRTINYGYTF	TGTGCCAGCAGCCCCGATTTTAGGACAATCAACTATGGCTACACCTTC
NA	NA	TRBJ1-5	TRBV28	CASSRNQPQHF	TGTGCCAGCAGTCGTAATCAGCCCCAGCATTTT
NA	NA	TRBJ1-6	TRBV11-2	CASTKDGATGNSPLHF	TGTGCCAGCACCAAAGATGGGGCAACTGGTAATTCACCCCTCCACTTT
NA	TRBD1	TRBJ1-3	TRBV5-1	CASSYGQAGSGNTIYF	TGCGCCAGCAGCTATGGACAGGCCGGCTCTGGAAACACCATATATTTT
NA	TRBD2	TRBJ2-3	TRBV6-1	CASSDSGRGDTQYF	TGTGCCAGCAGTGATTCCGGGAGGGGAGATACGCAGTATTTT
NA	NA	TRBJ2-1	TRBV5-4	CASSLQLQSSYNEQFF	TGTGCCAGCAGCTTGCAACTACAGAGCTCCTACAATGAGCAGTTCTTC
NA	NA	TRBJ2-7	TRBV30	CAWSGGHSYEQYF	TGTGCCTGGAGTGGGGGTCACTCCTACGAGCAGTACTTC
NA	NA	TRBJ1-2	TRBV30	CAWSLRQNYGYTF	TGTGCCTGGAGTCTTAGACAGAACTATGGCTACACCTTC
NA	NA	TRBJ2-2	TRBV5-1	CASSFRVGGTTGELFF	TGCGCCAGCAGCTTCAGGGTGGGAGGAACCACCGGGGAGCTGTTTTTT
NA	TRBD1	TRBJ1-1	TRBV5-1	CASRRTGGMNTEAFF	TGCGCCAGCAGACGGACAGGGGGCATGAACACTGAAGCTTTCTTT
NA	TRBD1	TRBJ1-1	TRBV28	CASSPGTGISAFF	TGTGCCAGCAGCCCCGGGACAGGGATATCAGCTTTCTTT
NA	NA	TRBJ2-5	TRBV4-2	CASSQEVWSETQYF	TGTGCCAGCAGCCAAGAGGTATGGTCGGAGACCCAGTACTTC
NA	NA	TRBJ2-3	TRBV7-9	CASSERTSPDTQYF	TGTGCCAGCAGCGAGCGGACTTCCCCCGATACGCAGTATTTT
NA	NA	TRBJ1-3	TRBV4-3	CASSQEESVSGNTIYF	TGCGCCAGCAGCCAAGAGGAGTCAGTCTCTGGAAACACCATATATTTT
once	TRBD1	TRBJ2-5	TRBV9	CASSVGAGQGALETQYF	TGTGCCAGCAGCGTAGGTGCAGGGCAGGGGGCCTTAGAGACCCAGTACTTC
NA	TRBD2	TRBJ2-1	TRBV19	CATDIAGASGEQFF	TGTGCCACCGATATAGCGGGAGCTTCCGGTGAGCAGTTCTTC
few	TRBD1	TRBJ2-7	TRBV10-3	CAISDWTGGSYEQYF	TGTGCCATCAGTGATTGGACAGGGGGATCCTACGAGCAGTACTTC
NA	NA	TRBJ2-7	TRBV6-6	CASQGSGYYEQYF	TGTGCCAGTCAAGGATCCGGATACTACGAGCAGTACTTC
NA	TRBD2	TRBJ2-3	TRBV25-1	CASEGLAGVPDTQYF	TGTGCCAGCGAGGGACTAGCGGGAGTCCCAGATACGCAGTATTTT
NA	NA	TRBJ1-2	TRBV2	CASSERGLGYTF	TGTGCCAGCAGCGAACGGGGTTTAGGCTACACCTTC